In this sample, the clone carrying this T cell receptor beta chain turned up many times. Antigen specificity is unknown. MiXCR, run by TCRdb on the reads, gives a single entry per CDR3 protein. The table lists 76,000 or so distinct CDR3 sequences, 3.7% of them singletons, with approximately 4.6% in the top ten. This sample stems from a study of T cell repertoires in cytomegalovirus infection. The study's findings and limits: Based on cumulative public TCR beta family frequency, carriers of CMV plus the relevant HLA were identified. Clonotypes of TCR beta that were HLA-C-restricted and CMV-specific dominated the ex vivo response.

CDR3 size: 14 residues. Germline V gene lookup returns CDR1 DFQATT and CDR2 SNEGSKA (reference sequence). V was trimmed by 0 bases and J by 5 bases, leaving 13 bases between them. Source material: PBMCs. This sequence originates from a human donor in good health (CMV status not recorded). Some clones in this sample may be carry-over from other donors' samples. The J gene is TRBJ1-2, the V gene TRBV20-1, with a tentative D call TRBD1 (6 bases). Written as DNA, the CDR3 is TGCAGTGCTAGAGAGACGACAGGTCCTTATGGCTACACCTTC. Amino acid sequence: CSARETTGPYGYTF.